Presented here are 32 T cell receptor beta chains from one specimen sequenced in a study of control samples from healthy donors and cancer patients. TCRdb's table, derived via immunoSEQ multiplex PCR, lists solely in-frame clones and lacks some. The sample consists of 140,000 or so clones, approximately 91% of them appearing once. Sequenced: blood. The receptors come from a man aged 30-40 years in good health.

The J gene is TRBJ1-4, the V gene TRBV9; tentative D call: TRBD1 (5 bases). Germline V gene data show CDR1 as SGDLS and CDR2 as YYNGEE. V lost 4 bases to trimming and J lost 0 bases, with 13 bases between them. The CDR3 totals 16 residues. The CDR3 region has the DNA TGTGCCAGCAGCATAGGACACTCTGCAACTAATGAAAAACTGTTTTTT. It codes for CASSIGHSATNEKLFF.

The chain joins TRBV5-4 to TRBJ1-1; possible D gene TRBD1, 6 bases. Germline CDR1 is SGHNT and CDR2 is YYREEE (reference sequence). CDR3 length: 16 amino acids. With 4 bases removed from V and 0 bases from J, the gap between germline ends came to 16 bases. The CDR3 is CASSAWGGLLNTEAFF. The CDR3 coding sequence is TGTGCCAGCAGCGCGTGGGGGGGCTTATTGAACACTGAAGCTTTCTTT.

This clone has a single count. This chain connects TRBV7-5 to TRBJ2-2; TRBD2 is the table's D call and was not checked against the DNA. TRBV7-5 is deemed a pseudogene. This CDR3 is 14 amino acids long. The CDR3 protein is CARSLALNTGELFF. DNA of the CDR3: TGTGCCAGAAGCTTAGCCCTGAACACCGGGGAGCTGTTTTTT.

Notes on this clone: Other DNA sequences in this specimen translate into the identical CDR3. V gene TRBV5-1 combines with J gene TRBJ2-7; D gene ambiguous. Germline CDR1 SGHRS, CDR2 YFSETQ. The CDR3 covers 14 residues. V lost 4 bases and J 2 bases, leaving 13 bases between the germline ends. CDR3 sequence: CASSLEPQTYEQYF. The CDR3, as DNA: TGCGCCAGCAGCCTGGAGCCACAAACCTACGAGCAGTACTTC.

This chain connects TRBV2 to TRBJ2-1, with 15 bases matching TRBD2. Trimming at V came to 8 bases and at J to 0 bases, leaving 5 bases not matched to a gene. This CDR3 has 17 amino acids. The germline V gene has CDR1 SNHLY and CDR2 FYNNEI. CDR3 sequence: CASGGLAGGHSYNEQFF. DNA for the CDR3: TGTGCCAGCGGTGGACTAGCGGGGGGGCACTCCTACAATGAGCAGTTCTTC.

This chain connects TRBV24-1 to TRBJ2-3; possibly TRBD1 or TRBD2 for D (5 bases each). Looked up from germline, CDR1 is KGHDR and CDR2 is SFDVKD. This CDR3 contains 14 residues. Trimming removed 7 bases at V and 6 bases at J, with 16 bases between. CDR3 DNA: TGTGCCACCAGCCAGACCGGGGCTCGTGATACGCAGTATTTT. Its translation is CATSQTGARDTQYF.

V and J are TRBV10-3 and TRBJ1-2; 8 nucleotides line up with TRBD1. J lost 12 bases, V lost 4 bases, and 7 bases had no gene match. The germline CDR1 and CDR2 sequences are ENHRY and SYGVKD. The CDR3 contains 12 residues. Written as DNA, the CDR3 is TGTGCCATCAGTGTCAGCAGGGGGCTTCACACCTTC. Translating gives CAISVSRGLHTF.

This chain connects TRBV25-1 to TRBJ1-3, with 7 bases fitting TRBD1. Germline V gene sequence: CDR1 MGHDK, CDR2 SYGVNS. This CDR3 region has 14 residues. Trimming removed 10 bases from V and 3 bases from J; junction bases left unmatched: 9. The DNA for the CDR3 is TGTGCCACCACCACAGGGGCTTTTGGAAACACCATATATTTT. It encodes CATTTGAFGNTIYF.

V and J are TRBV5-6 and TRBJ1-6; 8 bases match TRBD1. The J segment lost 6 bases and the V segment lost 5 bases, leaving 7 bases of the junction unmatched. Germline CDR1 is SGHDT and CDR2 is YYEEEE. CDR3 size: 15 residues. CDR3: CASSSGQAPNSPLHF. CDR3 bases: TGTGCCAGCAGTTCGGGACAGGCACCTAATTCACCCCTCCACTTT. Together with reference TRBV5-6 and TRBJ1-6, the CDR3 gives the full variable domain: DAGVTQSPTHLIKTRGQQVTLRCSPKSGHDTVSWYQQALGQGPQFIFQYYEEEERQRGNFPDRFSGHQFPNYSSELNVNALLLGDSALYLCASSSGQAPNSPLHFGNGTRLTVT.

V is TRBV5-6 and J is TRBJ1-6; maybe TRBD1 (5 bases). Germline values: CDR1 SGHDT, CDR2 YYEEEE. V was clipped by 3 bases and J by 10 bases, with 11 bases between them. CDR3 length: 13 amino acids. The CDR3 bases are TGTGCCAGCAGCTCCCGGACAAGATCACCCCTCCACTTT. Translated, it gives CASSSRTRSPLHF.

The J gene is TRBJ1-2, the V gene TRBV19; TRBD1 might be the D (5 bases). Germline V lookup: CDR1 LNHDA, CDR2 SQIVND (reference sequence). Trimming removed 5 bases at V and 7 bases at J, with 14 bases between. This CDR3 is 13 amino acids long. CDR3 nucleotides: TGTGCCAGTAGTCCCCGGGAGGGGCTTGGCTACACCTTC. Its protein product is CASSPREGLGYTF. The whole variable domain, filled in from reference TRBV19 and TRBJ1-2, reads DGGITQSPKYLFRKEGQNVTLSCEQNLNHDAMYWYRQDPGQGLRLIYYSQIVNDFQKGDIAEGYSVSREKKESFPLTVTSAQKNPTAFYLCASSPREGLGYTFGSGTRLTVV.

The V and J genes are TRBV4-3 and TRBJ2-7, with 8 bases lining up with TRBD2. CDR3 length equals 16 residues. CDR1 is LGHNA, CDR2 YSLEER, per germline. After removal of 0 bases from V and 1 base from J, the junction contained 5 bases not matched to a gene. The CDR3: CASSQESSGSSYEQYF. In DNA form, the CDR3 reads TGCGCCAGCAGCCAAGAAAGCAGCGGGAGTTCCTACGAGCAGTACTTC.

The CDR3 loop is CASSYRPADTQYF. CDR3 DNA: TGTGCCAGCAGTTACCGGCCGGCGGATACGCAGTATTTT. The chain employs TRBV6-5 and TRBJ2-3; unclear D gene. The V end was cut by 2 bases, the J end by 6 bases, with 9 bases between. This CDR3 region has 13 residues. From germline, CDR1 is MNHEY and CDR2 SVGAGI.

J is TRBJ1-6 and V is TRBV5-1, with 8 bases lining up with TRBD1. With 5 bases clipped from V and 1 base from J, the junction kept 5 bases outside the gene matches. CDR1 is SGHRS, CDR2 YFSETQ, per germline. The CDR3 runs 16 residues. DNA of the CDR3: TGCGCCAGCAGGACCGGGACAGGTTCCTATAATTCACCCCTCCACTTT. It is translated as CASRTGTGSYNSPLHF.

This clone has only one observation. The chain joins TRBV9 to TRBJ2-3, with a possible D match to TRBD1 (5 bases). The germline CDR1 and CDR2 sequences are SGDLS and YYNGEE. The germline V and J ends were trimmed by 1 base and 0 bases, with 15 bases remaining between them. The CDR3 contains 17 residues. Written as DNA, the CDR3 is TGTGCCAGCAGCGTAACAGACAGTCCCTATAGCACAGATACGCAGTATTTT. Protein product: CASSVTDSPYSTDTQYF.

This rearrangement joins TRBV14 to TRBJ2-2; 12 bases agree with TRBD2. The CDR3 spans 22 residues. Per germline, CDR1 SGHDN and CDR2 FVKESK. The V gene end was trimmed by 0 bases and the J gene end by 4 bases; junction bases not matched to a gene: 18. The DNA of the CDR3 is TGTGCCAGCAGCCAAGATAGCGGCTGGGGGCCTAGCGGGAGGGCAAGCACCGGGGAGCTGTTTTTT. It is translated as CASSQDSGWGPSGRASTGELFF.

The CDR3 sequence: CATMGGQETQYF. CDR3 DNA: TGTGCCACCATGGGCGGACAAGAGACCCAGTACTTC. This chain connects TRBV24-1 to TRBJ2-5; D is uncertain. V was pared by 8 bases and J by 2 bases, with 8 bases between. The CDR3 spans 12 residues. Germline values: CDR1 KGHDR, CDR2 SFDVKD.

V and J are TRBV15 and TRBJ2-7; 11 bases agree with TRBD1. V gave up 3 bases and J gave up 1 base; unmatched junction bases: 2. The CDR3 contains 15 residues. Germline V gene lookup returns CDR1 LNHNV and CDR2 YYDKDF (reference sequence). CDR3 amino acids: CATSRDRGPSYEQYF. The DNA of the CDR3 is TGTGCCACCAGCAGGGACAGGGGGCCGTCCTACGAGCAGTACTTC. The full variable domain, with the rest looked up from reference TRBV15 and TRBJ2-7, is DAMVIQNPRYQVTQFGKPVTLSCSQTLNHNVMYWYQQKSSQAPKLLFHYYDKDFNNEADTPDNFQSRRPNTSFCFLDIRSPGLGDTAMYLCATSRDRGPSYEQYFGPGTRLTVT.

The rearrangement links TRBV6-2 or TRBV6-3 to TRBJ2-1; D is uncertain. V was pared by 5 bases and J by 8 bases, with 16 bases between. The CDR3 loop spans 14 amino acids. Germline V gene data show CDR1 as MNHEY and CDR2 as SVGEGT. The CDR3 is CASSPLQRSDEQFF. The CDR3 DNA reads as TGTGCCAGCAGTCCCCTCCAGAGGTCTGATGAGCAGTTCTTC.

The chain uses TRBV27 and TRBJ1-1; no reliable D call. The CDR3 loop spans 14 amino acids. CDR1 is MNHEY and CDR2 is SMNVEV in the germline V gene (reference sequence). Trimming cost V 4 bases and J 5 bases, with 14 bases left between them. Here the CDR3 reads CASSSRLLGTEAFF. The CDR3 DNA sequence: TGTGCCAGCAGTTCGAGACTCCTAGGGACTGAAGCTTTCTTT.

CDR3 residues: CASSPGLASTDTQYF. The CDR3 DNA is TGTGCCAGCTCACCGGGACTAGCTAGCACAGATACGCAGTATTTT. The rearrangement joins TRBV13 to TRBJ2-3, with TRBD2 identical over 9 bases. CDR1 is PRHDT and CDR2 is FYEKMQ in the germline V gene (reference sequence). CDR3 length equals 15 residues. V was clipped by 8 bases and J by 0 bases; unmatched bases: 6.

V is TRBV7-2 and J is TRBJ1-1; possible D gene TRBD1, 5 bases. The CDR3 loop spans 15 amino acids. V gave up 4 bases and J gave up 0 bases, with 12 bases separating them. Per germline, CDR1 SGHTA and CDR2 FQGNSA. Written as DNA, the CDR3 is TGTGCCAGCAGCTCAACCAGGGCGATGAACACTGAAGCTTTCTTT. Protein product: CASSSTRAMNTEAFF.

The chain is built from TRBV18 and TRBJ2-2; D uncertain. Trimming cost V 0 bases and J 7 bases, with 9 bases left between them. Germline values: CDR1 KGHSH, CDR2 LQKENI. CDR3 length: 14 amino acids. CDR3 sequence (DNA): TGTGCCAGCTCACCACCGAAAACGGTCGGGGAGCTGTTTTTT. This sequence encodes CASSPPKTVGELFF.

V is TRBV4-3 and J is TRBJ1-2, with 7 nucleotides matching TRBD1. There are 17 residues in the CDR3. V shed 0 bases, J shed 4 bases, and the junction held 11 bases outside the gene matches. Germline lookup yields CDR1 LGHNA and CDR2 YSLEER. This CDR3 is CASSQDSTGTSVYGYTF. CDR3 coding DNA: TGCGCCAGCAGCCAAGATTCGACAGGGACAAGCGTCTATGGCTACACCTTC.

This clone was observed a few times. The V and J genes are TRBV11-2 and TRBJ2-3; D tentatively reads TRBD1 or TRBD2 (5 bases each). Deletions cut 4 bases from V and 0 bases from J, with 8 bases between. Germline V gene lookup returns CDR1 SGHAT and CDR2 FQNNGV. The CDR3 totals 14 residues. The CDR3 loop reads CASSYGTSTDTQYF. CDR3 bases: TGTGCCAGCAGCTACGGGACGAGCACAGATACGCAGTATTTT.

The chain carries TRBV3-1 (or the pseudogene TRBV3-2) and TRBJ2-1; 14 bases are shared with TRBD2. There are 15 residues in the CDR3. With V trimmed by 4 bases and J by 8 bases, 4 bases remained unmatched. Germline V lookup: CDR1 LGHDT, CDR2 YNNKEL (reference sequence). The CDR3 DNA reads as TGTGCCAGCAGCCCAGGACTAGCGGGAGGTCATGAGCAGTTCTTC. This translates into CASSPGLAGGHEQFF.

The V call is TRBV19, the J call TRBJ2-1; D is unclear. From germline, CDR1 is LNHDA and CDR2 SQIVND (reference sequence). Trimming left V 4 bases short and J 3 bases short, with 13 bases between. The CDR3 loop spans 15 amino acids. CDR3 in DNA: TGTGCCAGTAGTAAGGTGTCTAACGACTACAATGAGCAGTTCTTC. This encodes CASSKVSNDYNEQFF.

The gene calls are TRBV30 and TRBJ1-5; no firm D call. This CDR3 is 13 amino acids long. V lost 2 bases, J lost 8 bases, and 13 bases lay in between. Germline values: CDR1 GTSNPN, CDR2 SVGIG (reference sequence). The CDR3 nucleotides are TGTGCCTGGAGTTCCTTGAAGGGTGAGCCCCAGCATTTT. Translated: CAWSSLKGEPQHF.

This chain uses TRBV9 with TRBJ2-1; D not resolved. This CDR3 comprises 15 residues. V was shortened by 0 bases and J by 5 bases, with 12 bases between the two germline ends. Germline lookup yields CDR1 SGDLS and CDR2 YYNGEE. The CDR3 protein is CASSVGMTRHNEQFF. The CDR3, as DNA: TGTGCCAGCAGCGTAGGGATGACCAGACACAATGAGCAGTTCTTC.

This clone was seen only once. The genes are TRBV7-7 and TRBJ2-2; D is perhaps TRBD1 (5 bases). The germline V gene encodes CDR1 SSHAT and CDR2 FNYEAQ (reference sequence). With 2 bases removed from V and 4 bases from J, the gap between germline ends came to 17 bases. The CDR3 totals 17 residues. DNA for the CDR3: TGTGCCAGCAGCTTATCCGTTGATAAGGGGCGCACCGGGGAGCTGTTTTTT. It is translated as CASSLSVDKGRTGELFF.

V and J are TRBV6-5 and TRBJ1-4; perhaps TRBD1 as D (6 bases). Germline CDR1 is MNHEY and CDR2 is SVGAGI. The CDR3 has 16 residues. The V end was cut by 2 bases, the J end by 7 bases, with 17 bases between. CDR3 loop: CASSYRQGGEVEKLFF. The DNA for the CDR3 is TGTGCCAGCAGTTACAGGCAAGGGGGGGAAGTTGAAAAACTGTTTTTT.

Only a few counts were recorded for this clone. CDR3 bases: TGTGCCAGCAGCCAGGTGGGGGGGGCGAACAATGAGCAGTTCTTC. This encodes CASSQVGGANNEQFF. The J gene is TRBJ2-1, the V gene TRBV7-2; D perhaps matches TRBD2 (7 bases). In germline, CDR1 is SGHTA, CDR2 FQGNSA. V gave up 5 bases and J gave up 5 bases, with 16 bases separating them. The CDR3 has 15 residues.